These 12 T cell receptor beta chains came from one sample sequenced in a study of tumor-infiltrating lymphocytes in primary liver carcinoma. Co-extracting RNA and DNA was done with 20-30 mg of unsorted bulk tissue as input. Constant-region priming of around 530 ng total RNA yielded TCR beta cDNA. TCR beta libraries came from three nested multiplex PCR rounds using slightly modified ARM-PCR. For approximately 9 cycles apiece, the opening two PCR rounds ran with TRBV1-TRBV30 forward primers and a C-beta reverse primer. TCRdb passed the multiplex PCR reads through MiXCR, listing each CDR3 protein once. The sample has 100,000 to 150,000 distinct CDR3 sequences; around 64% are singletons. Sample: liver tumor tissue from sampling region 3. Subset here: tumor region T3, left-lateral pole. These receptors were taken from a woman aged 55-70 years with primary liver carcinoma and hepatitis B virus infection.

Worth noting for this clonotype: One end of the junction fails to match germline, which may point to a read error. The chain carries TRBV4-2 and TRBJ1-4; D possibly corresponds to TRBD1 (6 bases). The CDR3 spans 14 residues. Germline lookup yields CDR1 LGHNA and CDR2 YNFKEQ. The DNA for the CDR3 is TGTGGCAGCAGCCAGCCGGACAGAAATGAAAAGCTGTTTTTT. This sequence encodes CGSSQPDRNEKLFF.

Points on this clonotype: The conserved final phenylalanine or tryptophan is absent from the CDR3, which likely points to a read error. In DNA form, the CDR3 reads TGTGCCAGCAGCTTATGGCAGGGGGTAAGCGGGACCCAGTACTTG. Translation: CASSLWQGVSGTQYL. The gene calls are TRBV11-3 and TRBJ2-5, with TRBD1 matching 7 bases. Germline V gene sequence: CDR1 SGHNT, CDR2 YENEEA. V trimming: 2 bases; J trimming: 7 bases; junction bases outside the gene matches: 10. CDR3 length: 15 amino acids.

About this clonotype itself: Germline and junction disagree at one end, which may indicate a read error. The chain links TRBV11-2 to TRBJ1-3, with 9 bases lining up with TRBD1. The CDR3 consists of 19 residues. The V gene's germline CDR1 is SGHAT and CDR2 FQNNGV. The CDR3 protein is CASSSRPDRGAYSGTTIYF. For the CDR3, the DNA is TGTGCCAGTAGCTCACGCCCGGACAGGGGAGCGTACTCTGGAACCACCATATATTTC.

This clonotype was counted ten times or more. The J gene is TRBJ1-2, the V gene TRBV7-9; no firm D call. CDR1 SEHNR and CDR2 FQNEAQ come from the germline V gene (reference sequence). The CDR3 has 16 amino acids. V lost 1 base to trimming and J lost 1 base, with 13 bases between them. The CDR3 loop is CASSLDPGEVNYGYTF. DNA for the CDR3: TGTGCCAGCAGCTTAGACCCGGGAGAGGTTAACTATGGCTACACCTTC.

About this clonotype: A much bigger clone sits one base away, suggesting this may be a read error. The chain joins TRBV29-1 to TRBJ2-7; D is perhaps TRBD1 (6 bases). Trimming shortened V by 0 bases and J by 0 bases, and 12 bases separated the two germline ends. This CDR3 contains 15 residues. The germline gives CDR1 SQVTM, CDR2 ANQGSEA. The CDR3 DNA follows: TGCAGCGTTGAAGAAGGGACACTAGGCTCCTACGAGCAGTACTTC. It translates to CSVEEGTLGSYEQYF.

To note about this clonotype: Since a much larger clone is just one base distant, this may be a read error. V gene TRBV13 combines with J gene TRBJ1-1; no reliable D call. The CDR3 spans 15 residues. The germline V gene encodes CDR1 PRHDT and CDR2 FYEKMQ (reference sequence). DNA for the CDR3: TGTGCCAGCAGCTTCTGGGAAGCCGGCGGCACTGAAGTTTTCTTT. This encodes CASSFWEAGGTEVFF.

Comment on this clonotype: A junction end diverges from the germline sequence, so it may reflect a read error. This sequence joins TRBV4-1 and TRBJ2-3; D gene ambiguous. The germline V gene encodes CDR1 MGHRA and CDR2 YSYEKL. The CDR3 contains 16 residues. In DNA, the CDR3 is TGCGCCAGCAACCAAGTAAGCCTAGAGAGAGAAGATACGCAGTATTTT. Amino acid sequence: CASNQVSLEREDTQYF.

As to this clonotype: A much larger clonotype is one base distant, so this may be a read error. This chain uses TRBV29-1 with TRBJ2-7, with D perhaps TRBD1 or TRBD2 (5 bases each). Trimming took off 6 bases at V and 9 bases at J, with 15 bases between the two ends. The germline V gene has CDR1 SQVTM and CDR2 ANQGSEA. The CDR3 has 11 amino acids. The CDR3: CSVRGMDGQYF. The CDR3, as DNA: TGCAGCGTGAGGGGTATGGACGGGCAGTACTTC.

The sample holds many counts of this clonotype. V usage is TRBV10-3 and J usage is TRBJ2-5; TRBD1 matches 11 bases. The CDR3 is made up of 13 amino acids. CDR1 and CDR2 (germline): ENHRY, SYGVKD. Trimming removed 8 bases from V and 5 bases from J; junction bases left unmatched: 4. Here the CDR3 reads CAIGQGALETQYF. The DNA of the CDR3 is TGTGCCATCGGACAGGGGGCTTTGGAGACCCAGTACTTC.

For this clonotype: A junction end diverges from the germline sequence, so it may reflect a read error. This chain links TRBV7-8 with TRBJ2-5; D not resolved. Germline V gives CDR1 SGHVS, CDR2 FQNEAQ. CDR3 length equals 15 residues. CDR3 coding DNA: TGTGCCAGCAGCTTATGGTTCGCAGACCATGAGACCCAGTACTTC. Translation gives CASSLWFADHETQYF.

With respect to this clonotype: One end of the junction does not line up with germline, which may come from a read error. The chain links TRBV10-1 to TRBJ2-2, with 7 bases fitting TRBD2. This CDR3 contains 15 residues. Germline V lookup: CDR1 WNHNN, CDR2 SYGVQD (reference sequence). The CDR3 protein is CSSGESGGSPGELFF. The DNA for the CDR3 is TGCTCCAGCGGTGAGTCGGGAGGCTCCCCCGGGGAGCTGTTTTTT.

This clonotype was picked up a small number of times. The chain is built from TRBV20-1 and TRBJ2-7; TRBD1 or TRBD2 may be the D gene (5 bases each). The CDR3 is 10 residues long. From germline, CDR1 is DFQATT and CDR2 SNEGSKA (reference sequence). V was trimmed by 3 bases and J by 13 bases, leaving 13 bases between them. CDR3 loop: CSASRDHTYF. CDR3 coding DNA: TGCAGTGCTAGTCGGGACCATACTTACTTC.